Each of the 9 T cell receptor beta chains below was sequenced from the same sample in a study of blood T cell repertoires in COVID-19. Method: immunoSEQ multiplex PCR; TCRdb's copy keeps in-frame clones and lacks some. Among 40,000 to 50,000 clones listed, 75% to 90% were seen once. The sample taken for sequencing was peripheral blood. Receptors were obtained from a young man with active or convalescent COVID-19.

This sequence joins TRBV10-1 and TRBJ2-1; D is unclear. Between the trimmed V and J ends, which lost 3 bases and 4 bases, there was a span of 7 bases. Germline CDR1 WNHNN, CDR2 SYGVQD (reference sequence). The CDR3 sequence is 13 residues long. The chain's CDR3 is CASSEFTYNEQFF. In DNA form, the CDR3 reads TGCGCCAGCAGTGAATTCACTTACAATGAGCAGTTCTTC.

In this sample, this clone turned up once. The chain links TRBV6-2 or TRBV6-3 to TRBJ1-2; the D is unclear. The CDR3 extends over 12 amino acids. V lost 4 bases, J lost 2 bases, and 5 bases lay in between. The germline gives CDR1 MNHEY, CDR2 SVGEGT. The CDR3 is CASSSRNYGYTF. CDR3 DNA: TGTGCCAGCAGTTCCCGGAACTATGGCTACACCTTC.

Here the CDR3 DNA reads TGCGCCAGCAGCTCACACGGACAGGGGGCATTGGATGAGCAGTTCTTC. This gives the protein CASSSHGQGALDEQFF. The chain is built from TRBV5-1 and TRBJ2-1; 11 bases align to TRBD1. Germline assignment: CDR1 SGHRS and CDR2 YFSETQ. The CDR3 sequence is 16 residues long. V trimming: 3 bases; J trimming: 8 bases; junction bases outside the gene matches: 10.

The V gene is TRBV6-5, the J gene TRBJ2-2; TRBD1 aligns across 9 bases. The ends lost 2 bases at V and 6 bases at J; junction bases unmatched: 7. Germline V gene data show CDR1 as MNHEY and CDR2 as SVGAGI. The length of the CDR3 is 16 residues. In DNA, the CDR3 is TGTGCCAGCAGTTACGGCGGACAGGGGTTGGCCGGGGAGCTGTTTTTT. Amino acid sequence: CASSYGGQGLAGELFF.

This chain joins TRBV6-5 and TRBJ2-3, with TRBD1 as a possible D gene (5 bases). CDR1 and CDR2 from the germline V gene are MNHEY and SVGAGI. The V end lost 7 bases, the J end lost 6 bases, and 14 bases lay between the germline ends. CDR3 size: 13 residues. In nucleotides, the CDR3 is TGTGCCAGCACCCGGACATTGGCGGATACGCAGTATTTT. It specifies CASTRTLADTQYF.

The chain recombines TRBV5-4 with TRBJ2-3, with D perhaps TRBD2 (6 bases). V was shortened by 5 bases and J by 2 bases, with 15 bases between the two germline ends. Germline lookup yields CDR1 SGHNT and CDR2 YYREEE (reference sequence). The CDR3 runs to 15 residues. The CDR3 coding sequence is TGTGCCAGCAGACCCACCGGGACTTTCACAGATACGCAGTATTTT. Translated: CASRPTGTFTDTQYF.

The rearrangement links TRBV2 to TRBJ2-7, with 9 bases that match TRBD1. V lost 3 bases, J lost 3 bases, and 3 bases stayed unmatched. CDR3 length: 14 residues. Germline assignment: CDR1 SNHLY and CDR2 FYNNEI. The CDR3 nucleotides read TGTGCCAGCAGTGACCGGGACAGGGACTACGAGCAGTACGTC. Protein: CASSDRDRDYEQYV.

This chain links TRBV7-2 with TRBJ2-3; 7 bases fit TRBD2. The CDR3 loop spans 12 amino acids. The V gene's germline CDR1 is SGHTA and CDR2 FQGNSA. Losses at the gene ends were 3 bases for V and 11 bases for J; bases not matched to a gene: 5. The CDR3 bases are TGTGCCAGCAGCTTGGGGGGGAATAGGCAGTATTTT. Protein product: CASSLGGNRQYF. The full variable domain, with the rest looked up from reference TRBV7-2 and TRBJ2-3, is GAGVSQSPSNKVTEKGKDVELRCDPISGHTALYWYRQSLGQGLEFLIYFQGNSAPDKSGLPSDRFSAERTGGSVSTLTIQRTQQEDSAVYLCASSLGGNRQYFGPGTRLTVL.

This rearrangement joins TRBV18 to TRBJ1-2; 11 bases agree with TRBD1. Germline V CDR1 and CDR2: KGHSH, LQKENI. Trimming at V came to 0 bases and at J to 14 bases, leaving 8 bases not matched to a gene. The length of the CDR3 is 14 residues. CDR3 coding DNA: TGTGCCAGCTCACCACCGTGGACAGGGGGCTATAGGACCTTC. The encoded protein is CASSPPWTGGYRTF.